The TCR beta chain under discussion was sequenced for a study of T cell responses to AZD1222 COVID-19 vaccine. The CDR3 covers 13 residues. J lost 8 bases, V lost 4 bases, and 4 bases had no gene match. Germline assignment: CDR1 SGHDT and CDR2 YYEEEE. Broader study findings: There were repertoire samples only from the period after the peak T cell response. A mostly white British donor set with more females was recruited, and clonal diversity was possibly underestimated. Reports say nearly half of spike-specific TCRs go after unmutated variant regions. There were vaccine-associated CD4 TCRs across spike, dominant at 160-218 and 743-854.

TCRdb's table, derived via immunoSEQ multiplex PCR, lists solely in-frame clones and lacks some. Seen here are 60,000 to 75,000 clones, over 60% observed once, and the top ten hold less than 4%. There are a few counts of this clone. What it binds is unknown. The sequencing used peripheral blood, collected 28 days after the second AZD1222 dose. This rearrangement joins TRBV5-6 to TRBJ1-3; 9 nucleotides match TRBD1. The TCR was taken from an adult who received the AZD1222 COVID-19 vaccine. This CDR3 is CASSRGQGDTIYF. The DNA of the CDR3 is TGTGCCAGCAGCAGGGGACAGGGAGACACCATATATTTT. Full variable domain (rest looked up from reference TRBV5-6 and TRBJ1-3): DAGVTQSPTHLIKTRGQQVTLRCSPKSGHDTVSWYQQALGQGPQFIFQYYEEEERQRGNFPDRFSGHQFPNYSSELNVNALLLGDSALYLCASSRGQGDTIYFGEGSWLTVV.